This note documents a single TCR beta chain sequence. The antigen is undetermined. This sample includes further DNA sequences coding for the same CDR3. The data belong to a study of CD8+ T cells in alopecia areata. About the study: Each day, treated patients took oral tofacitinib twice, at 5 to 10 mg per dose.

Noted treatment: oral pan-JAK inhibitor, 5-10 mg twice daily. PBMCs served as the source from which CD4+ and CD8+ T cells were sorted. TCR sequencing used cDNA made by reverse transcription of extracted RNA. Assay used: immunoSEQ multiplex PCR; TCRdb lists only in-frame clones, some missing. The sample yields about 150,000 clones, about three fifths seen once. Whole-study results and caveats: Greater clonality was observed in lesional scalp samples, especially alopecia totalis/universalis, versus normal scalp. It was observed that many expanded lesional clones persisted in scalp and blood during tofacitinib.

The receptor was derived from a human donor with alopecia areata. Sample: CD4+ T cells sorted from blood, taken at week 4, from a patient treated with tofacitinib.

CDR3 bases: TGCAGCGTTGAAGGCGGGCGGGGGACAGATACGCAGTATTTT. It encodes CSVEGGRGTDTQYF. The V and J genes are TRBV29-1 and TRBJ2-3, with 7 bases matching TRBD2. The CDR3 is 14 residues long. V dropped 1 base and J dropped 3; count of bases not matched to a gene: 4. CDR1 and CDR2 (germline): SQVTM, ANQGSEA.